The next 10 T cell receptor beta chains were all read from a single sample in a study of identical twins. TCRdb re-analysed the 5' RACE reads in MiXCR, keeping a single row per CDR3 protein. The table includes hundreds of thousands of distinct CDR3 sequences, about 12% detected once. This same sample was also taken into another study, of yellow fever vaccine responses in identical twins.

The sequenced sample was PBMCs. These receptor sequences come from a woman aged 18-29 years in good health.

The table lists this clonotype with a few counts. The chain carries TRBV18 and TRBJ2-1; no clear D. This CDR3 spans 14 amino acids. Per the germline V gene, CDR1 is KGHSH and CDR2 is LQKENI. V was pared by 2 bases and J by 7 bases, with 12 bases between. The CDR3 DNA follows: TGTGCCAGCTCACCAGTGGGGTTTAGGAATGAGCAGTTCTTC. Protein sequence: CASSPVGFRNEQFF.

This clonotype has just a few counts. The chain combines TRBV20-1 with TRBJ2-1, with 8 positions matching TRBD2. This CDR3 contains 14 residues. Germline CDR1 reads DFQATT; CDR2 reads SNEGSKA (reference sequence). Trimming cost V 6 bases and J 8 bases; bases outside gene matches: 12. DNA of the CDR3: TGCAGTGCCCAAGCGGGGGAGGTGGTGTATGAGCAGTTCTTC. This gives the protein CSAQAGEVVYEQFF.

V usage is TRBV6-5 and J usage is TRBJ1-1; no reliable D call. Germline V gene sequence: CDR1 MNHEY, CDR2 SVGAGI. Trimming pared 1 base from V and 4 bases from J, leaving 13 bases between. The CDR3 is 15 amino acids. The CDR3 spells CASSYFGLGATEAFF. CDR3 bases: TGTGCCAGCAGTTACTTCGGGCTAGGCGCCACTGAAGCTTTCTTT.

This clonotype came up a few times. It may be a read error: a sequence one base away is much more abundant. The V and J genes are TRBV28 and TRBJ2-7, with 10 nucleotides matching TRBD1. Germline CDR1 is MDHEN and CDR2 is SYDVKM. The J segment lost 3 bases and the V segment lost 6 bases, leaving 5 bases of the junction unmatched. The CDR3 extends over 14 amino acids. The CDR3 region is CASRPGQGFYEQYF. The CDR3 nucleotides are TGTGCCAGCAGACCGGGACAGGGGTTCTACGAGCAGTACTTC.

In this sample, this clonotype turned up many times. The chain carries TRBV12-3 or TRBV12-4 and TRBJ1-1; D call uncertain. The CDR3 sequence is 13 residues long. V gave up 1 base and J gave up 8 bases, with 11 bases separating them. CDR3 coding DNA: TGTGCCAGCAGTTTAGTTCAGGACGGAGAAGCTTTCTTT. It codes for CASSLVQDGEAFF.

This clonotype was counted ten times or more. The genes are TRBV28 and TRBJ2-5; D is unclear. Per the germline V gene, CDR1 is MDHEN and CDR2 is SYDVKM. The V end lost 4 bases, the J end lost 5 bases, and 8 bases lay between the germline ends. The CDR3 totals 12 residues. This CDR3 is CASSYRPETQYF. In nucleotides, the CDR3 is TGTGCCAGCAGTTATCGCCCTGAGACCCAGTACTTC.

V and J are TRBV18 and TRBJ1-1; the match to TRBD1 covers 10 bases. CDR1 is KGHSH, CDR2 LQKENI, per germline. Unmatched junction bases numbered 6, after V lost 2 bases and J lost 0 bases. CDR3 length: 17 residues. The CDR3 loop is CASSPRQGAVVNTEAFF. The CDR3 DNA reads as TGTGCCAGCTCACCAAGACAGGGGGCGGTTGTGAACACTGAAGCTTTCTTT.

The chain employs TRBV20-1 and TRBJ2-2, with TRBD1 identical over 8 bases. This CDR3 comprises 16 residues. CDR1 is DFQATT, CDR2 SNEGSKA, per germline (reference sequence). The trim removed 0 bases at V and 3 bases at J, leaving 6 bases unmatched. CDR3 sequence (DNA): TGCAGTGCTAGAGATCTCGACAGGGGCGACACCGGGGAGCTGTTTTTT. It is translated as CSARDLDRGDTGELFF.

This clonotype has just a few counts. The chain carries TRBV2 and TRBJ2-5; D is undetermined. The CDR3 has 15 residues. Germline assignment: CDR1 SNHLY and CDR2 FYNNEI. V was pared by 1 base and J by 4 bases, with 13 bases between. CDR3 protein: CASSEEGIEAETQYF. CDR3 nucleotide sequence: TGTGCCAGCAGTGAAGAGGGAATCGAGGCAGAGACCCAGTACTTC.

The CDR3 DNA reads TGTGCCAGCAGCTTGACAGGTAGCGAGCAGTACGTC. Translating gives CASSLTGSEQYV. The chain joins TRBV7-9 to TRBJ2-7; D perhaps matches TRBD1 (6 bases). V lost 3 bases to trimming and J lost 6 bases, with 9 bases between them. There are 12 residues in the CDR3. Germline CDR1 SEHNR, CDR2 FQNEAQ (reference sequence).